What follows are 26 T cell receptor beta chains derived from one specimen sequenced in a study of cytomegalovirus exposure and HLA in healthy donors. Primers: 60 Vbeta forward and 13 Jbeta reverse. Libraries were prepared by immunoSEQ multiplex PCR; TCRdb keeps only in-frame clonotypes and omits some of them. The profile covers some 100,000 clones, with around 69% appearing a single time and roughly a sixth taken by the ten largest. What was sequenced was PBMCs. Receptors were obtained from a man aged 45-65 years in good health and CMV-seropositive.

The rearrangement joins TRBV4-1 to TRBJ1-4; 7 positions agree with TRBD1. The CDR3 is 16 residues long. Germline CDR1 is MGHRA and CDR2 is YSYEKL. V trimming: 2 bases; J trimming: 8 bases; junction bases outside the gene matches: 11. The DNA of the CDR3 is TGCGCCAGCAGCCAACCAACCAGGGGGATAGGGGAAAAACTGTTTTTT. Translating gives CASSQPTRGIGEKLFF.

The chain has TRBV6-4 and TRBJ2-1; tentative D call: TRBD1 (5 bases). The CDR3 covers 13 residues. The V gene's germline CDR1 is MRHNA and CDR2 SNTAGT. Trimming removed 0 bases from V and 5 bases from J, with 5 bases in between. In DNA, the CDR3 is TGTGCCAGCAGTGACTCGGACAACAATGAGCAGTTCTTC. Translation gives CASSDSDNNEQFF.

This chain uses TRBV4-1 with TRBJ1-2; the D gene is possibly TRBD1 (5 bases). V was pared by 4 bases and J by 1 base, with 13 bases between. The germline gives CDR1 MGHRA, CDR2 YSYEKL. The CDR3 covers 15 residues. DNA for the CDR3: TGCGCCAGCAGCCCCGGGGGGGGGAATAACTATGGCTACACCTTC. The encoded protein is CASSPGGGNNYGYTF.

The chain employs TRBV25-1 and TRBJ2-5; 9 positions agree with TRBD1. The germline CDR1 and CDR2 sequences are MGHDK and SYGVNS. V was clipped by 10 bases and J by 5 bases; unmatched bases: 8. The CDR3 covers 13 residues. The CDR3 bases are TGTGCCACAGCACGAGGGACAGGGGAGACCCAGTACTTC. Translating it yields CATARGTGETQYF.

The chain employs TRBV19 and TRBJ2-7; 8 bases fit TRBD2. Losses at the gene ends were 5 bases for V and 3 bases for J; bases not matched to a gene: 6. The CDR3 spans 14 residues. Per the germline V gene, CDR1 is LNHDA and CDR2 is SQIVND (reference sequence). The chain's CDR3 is CASSPRTSSYEQYF. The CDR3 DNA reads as TGTGCCAGTAGTCCTCGGACTAGCAGCTACGAGCAGTACTTC.

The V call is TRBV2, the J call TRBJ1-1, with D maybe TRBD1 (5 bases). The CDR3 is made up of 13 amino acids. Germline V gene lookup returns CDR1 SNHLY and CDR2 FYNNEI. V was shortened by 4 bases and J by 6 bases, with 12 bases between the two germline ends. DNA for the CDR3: TGTGCCAGCAGTGTGTTATGGGGCTCTGAAGCTTTCTTT. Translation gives CASSVLWGSEAFF.

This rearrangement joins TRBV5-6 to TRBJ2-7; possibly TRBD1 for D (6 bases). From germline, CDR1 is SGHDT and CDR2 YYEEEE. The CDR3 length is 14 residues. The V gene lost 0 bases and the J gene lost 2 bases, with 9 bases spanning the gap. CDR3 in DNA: TGTGCCAGCAGCTTGGGTGGGGGCACCTACGAGCAGTACTTC. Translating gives CASSLGGGTYEQYF. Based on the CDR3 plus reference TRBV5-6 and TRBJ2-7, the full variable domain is DAGVTQSPTHLIKTRGQQVTLRCSPKSGHDTVSWYQQALGQGPQFIFQYYEEEERQRGNFPDRFSGHQFPNYSSELNVNALLLGDSALYLCASSLGGGTYEQYFGPGTRLTVT.

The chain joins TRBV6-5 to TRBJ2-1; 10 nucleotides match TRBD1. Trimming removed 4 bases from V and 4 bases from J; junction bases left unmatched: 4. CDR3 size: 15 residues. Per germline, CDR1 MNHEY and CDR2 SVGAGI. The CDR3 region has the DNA TGTGCCAGCAGTTCAGACAGGGGGCAATACAATGAGCAGTTCTTC. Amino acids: CASSSDRGQYNEQFF.

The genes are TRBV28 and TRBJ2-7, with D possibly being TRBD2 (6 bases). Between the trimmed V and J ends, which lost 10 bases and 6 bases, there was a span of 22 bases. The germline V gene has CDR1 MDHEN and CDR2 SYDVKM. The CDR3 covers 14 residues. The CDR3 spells CATDGGLDGGEQYF. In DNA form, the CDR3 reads TGTGCCACAGATGGCGGACTCGACGGGGGCGAGCAGTACTTC.

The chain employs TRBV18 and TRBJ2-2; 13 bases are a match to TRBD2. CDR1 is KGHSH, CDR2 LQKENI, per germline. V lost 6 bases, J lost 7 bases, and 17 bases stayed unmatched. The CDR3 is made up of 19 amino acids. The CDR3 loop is CASSHGLAGERGRGGELFF. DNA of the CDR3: TGTGCCAGCTCGCACGGACTAGCGGGAGAACGCGGGCGTGGCGGGGAGCTGTTTTTT.

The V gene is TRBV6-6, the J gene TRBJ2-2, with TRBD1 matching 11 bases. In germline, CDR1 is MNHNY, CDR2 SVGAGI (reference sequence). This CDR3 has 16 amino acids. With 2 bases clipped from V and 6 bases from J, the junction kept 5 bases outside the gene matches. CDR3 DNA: TGTGCCAGCAGTTACCACCCGGGACAGGGGGCCGGGGAGCTGTTTTTT. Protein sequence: CASSYHPGQGAGELFF.

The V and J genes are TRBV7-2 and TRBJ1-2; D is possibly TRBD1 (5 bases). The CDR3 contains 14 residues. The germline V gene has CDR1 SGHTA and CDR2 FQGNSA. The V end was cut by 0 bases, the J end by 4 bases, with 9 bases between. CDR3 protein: CASSLARQGYGYTF. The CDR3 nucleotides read TGTGCCAGCAGCTTAGCTAGGCAGGGCTATGGCTACACCTTC.

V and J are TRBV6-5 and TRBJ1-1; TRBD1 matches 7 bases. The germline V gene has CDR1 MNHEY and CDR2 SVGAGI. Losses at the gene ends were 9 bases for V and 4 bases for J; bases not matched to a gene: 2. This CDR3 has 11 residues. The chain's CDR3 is CASSGGTEAFF. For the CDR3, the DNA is TGTGCCAGTTCAGGGGGCACTGAAGCTTTCTTT.

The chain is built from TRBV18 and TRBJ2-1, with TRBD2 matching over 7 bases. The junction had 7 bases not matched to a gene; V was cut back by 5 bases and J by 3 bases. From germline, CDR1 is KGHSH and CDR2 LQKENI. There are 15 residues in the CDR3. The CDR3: CASSISGTIYNEQFF. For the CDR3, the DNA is TGTGCCAGCTCAATCAGCGGGACGATCTACAATGAGCAGTTCTTC.

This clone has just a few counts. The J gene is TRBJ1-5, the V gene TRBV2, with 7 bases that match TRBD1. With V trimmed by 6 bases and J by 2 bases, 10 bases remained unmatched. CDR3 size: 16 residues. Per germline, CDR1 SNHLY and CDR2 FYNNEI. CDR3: CASSVRQGSGNQPQHF. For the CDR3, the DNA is TGTGCCAGCAGCGTCAGACAGGGCAGCGGCAATCAGCCCCAGCATTTT.

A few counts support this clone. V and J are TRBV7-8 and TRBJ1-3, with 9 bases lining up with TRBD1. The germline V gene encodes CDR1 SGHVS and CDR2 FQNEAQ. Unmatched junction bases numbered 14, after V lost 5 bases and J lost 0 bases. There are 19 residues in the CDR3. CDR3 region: CASSRRTGETGPSGNTIYF. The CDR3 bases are TGTGCCAGCAGCCGCAGGACAGGGGAGACGGGGCCCTCTGGAAACACCATATATTTT.

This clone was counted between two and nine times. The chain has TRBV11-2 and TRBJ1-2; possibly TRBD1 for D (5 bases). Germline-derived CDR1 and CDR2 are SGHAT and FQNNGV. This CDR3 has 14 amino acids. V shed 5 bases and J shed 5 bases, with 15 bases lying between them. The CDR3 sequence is CASSLSPQGYGYTF. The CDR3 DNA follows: TGTGCCAGCAGCCTAAGTCCCCAGGGTTATGGCTACACCTTC.

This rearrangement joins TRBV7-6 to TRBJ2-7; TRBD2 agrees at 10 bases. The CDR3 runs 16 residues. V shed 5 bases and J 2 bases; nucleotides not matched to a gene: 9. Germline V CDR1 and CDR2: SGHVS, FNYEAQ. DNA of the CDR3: TGTGCCAGCAGCCTAATTGGGACTAGCGAAGCCTACGAGCAGTACTTC. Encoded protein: CASSLIGTSEAYEQYF.

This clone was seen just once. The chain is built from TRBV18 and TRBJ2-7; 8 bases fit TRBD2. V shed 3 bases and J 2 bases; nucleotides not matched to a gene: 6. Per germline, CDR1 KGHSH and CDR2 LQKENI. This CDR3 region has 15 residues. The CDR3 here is CASSPPGLGAYEQYF. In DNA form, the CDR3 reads TGTGCCAGCTCACCCCCGGGACTAGGGGCCTACGAGCAGTACTTC.

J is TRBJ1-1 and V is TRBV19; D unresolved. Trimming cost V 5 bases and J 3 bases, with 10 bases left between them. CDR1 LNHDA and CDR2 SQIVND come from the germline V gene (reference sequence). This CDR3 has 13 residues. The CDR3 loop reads CASSPYLDTEAFF. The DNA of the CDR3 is TGTGCCAGTAGTCCCTACTTGGACACTGAAGCTTTCTTT.

The CDR3 DNA reads as TGTGCCAGCAGTTTATATGAGGGACAGGGGACCGGGGAGCTGTTTTTT. This sequence encodes CASSLYEGQGTGELFF. V is TRBV27 and J is TRBJ2-2, with 10 positions matching TRBD1. The ends lost 1 base at V and 5 bases at J; junction bases unmatched: 4. Looked up from germline, CDR1 is MNHEY and CDR2 is SMNVEV (reference sequence). The CDR3 loop spans 16 amino acids.

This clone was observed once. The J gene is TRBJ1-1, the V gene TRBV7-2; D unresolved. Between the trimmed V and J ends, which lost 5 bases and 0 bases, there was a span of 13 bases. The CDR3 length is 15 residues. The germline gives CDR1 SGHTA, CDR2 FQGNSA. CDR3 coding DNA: TGTGCCAGCAGCCCCCTCGCGGTGGTGAACACTGAAGCTTTCTTT. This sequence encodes CASSPLAVVNTEAFF.

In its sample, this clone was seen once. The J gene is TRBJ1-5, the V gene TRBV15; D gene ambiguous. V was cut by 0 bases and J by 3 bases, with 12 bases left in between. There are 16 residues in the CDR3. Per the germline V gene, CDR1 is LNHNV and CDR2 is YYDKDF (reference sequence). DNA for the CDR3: TGTGCCACCAGCAGAGACCGAGTTAGTAACAATCAGCCCCAGCATTTT. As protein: CATSRDRVSNNQPQHF.

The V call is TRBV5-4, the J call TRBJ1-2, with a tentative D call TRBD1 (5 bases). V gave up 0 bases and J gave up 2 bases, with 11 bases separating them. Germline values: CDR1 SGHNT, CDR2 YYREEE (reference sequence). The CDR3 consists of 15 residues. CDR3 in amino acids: CASSLGGVMNYGYTF. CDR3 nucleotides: TGTGCCAGCAGCTTGGGGGGGGTAATGAACTATGGCTACACCTTC. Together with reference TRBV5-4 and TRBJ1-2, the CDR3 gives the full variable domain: ETGVTQSPTHLIKTRGQQVTLRCSSQSGHNTVSWYQQALGQGPQFIFQYYREEENGRGNFPPRFSGLQFPNYSSELNVNALELDDSALYLCASSLGGVMNYGYTFGSGTRLTVV.

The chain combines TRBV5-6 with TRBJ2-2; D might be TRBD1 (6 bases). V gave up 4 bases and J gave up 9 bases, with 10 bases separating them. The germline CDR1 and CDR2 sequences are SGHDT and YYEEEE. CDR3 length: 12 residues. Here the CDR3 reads CASSIQGWELFF. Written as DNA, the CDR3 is TGTGCCAGCAGCATCCAGGGGTGGGAGCTGTTTTTT.

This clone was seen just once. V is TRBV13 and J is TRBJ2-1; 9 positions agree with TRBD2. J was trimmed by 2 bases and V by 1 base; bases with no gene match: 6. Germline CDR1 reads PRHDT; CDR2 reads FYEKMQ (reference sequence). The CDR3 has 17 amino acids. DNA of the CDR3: TGTGCCAGCAGCTTAGATGGCGGGGGGGGCCCCTACAATGAGCAGTTCTTC. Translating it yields CASSLDGGGGPYNEQFF.